A single sample gave rise to the 16 T cell receptor beta chains below, sequenced in a study of blood T cell repertoires in COVID-19. Clones were sequenced by immunoSEQ multiplex PCR, and TCRdb holds only the in-frame ones, with some missing. The sample consists of 98,000 or so clones, about 83% of them appearing once. Sequencing input: peripheral blood. The receptors stem from a woman aged 70-85 years with acute or convalescent COVID-19.

The chain joins TRBV6-5 to TRBJ2-2, with TRBD1 identical over 8 bases. The CDR3 is 15 amino acids. Germline V CDR1 and CDR2: MNHEY, SVGAGI. V dropped 6 bases and J dropped 5; count of bases not matched to a gene: 8. The CDR3 is CASRLDRVGTGELFF. CDR3 in DNA: TGTGCCAGCAGATTGGACAGGGTGGGAACCGGGGAGCTGTTTTTT.

The chain has TRBV7-3 and TRBJ2-3; 15 positions agree with TRBD2. Germline CDR1 and CDR2: SGHTA and FQGTGA. The V segment lost 5 bases and the J segment 6 bases; nucleotides outside the gene matches: 3. The CDR3 length is 15 residues. The CDR3 protein is CASSPGLAGGDTQYF. The DNA for the CDR3 is TGTGCCAGCAGCCCGGGACTAGCGGGAGGTGATACGCAGTATTTT.

The gene calls are TRBV7-2 and TRBJ2-7; TRBD2 matches at 13 bases. With 5 bases clipped from V and 5 bases from J, the junction kept 6 bases outside the gene matches. Germline V CDR1 and CDR2: SGHTA, FQGNSA. CDR3 length equals 15 residues. CDR3 amino acids: CASSTRLAGGHEQYV. As DNA, the CDR3 is TGTGCCAGCAGCACCCGACTAGCGGGGGGCCACGAGCAGTACGTC.

The V and J genes are TRBV19 and TRBJ1-4; TRBD1 matches 7 bases. Germline-derived CDR1 and CDR2 are LNHDA and SQIVND (reference sequence). This CDR3 region has 16 residues. With V trimmed by 1 base and J by 4 bases, 6 bases remained unmatched. CDR3 residues: CASSIASRQGNEKLFF. The DNA for the CDR3 is TGTGCCAGTAGTATAGCCTCCAGACAGGGTAATGAAAAACTGTTTTTT.

This clone was found a few times. The chain joins TRBV6-5 to TRBJ2-1; 12 positions agree with TRBD2. This CDR3 is 13 amino acids long. Germline V gene lookup returns CDR1 MNHEY and CDR2 SVGAGI. The V gene end was trimmed by 8 bases and the J gene end by 7 bases; junction bases not matched to a gene: 3. CDR3 nucleotides: TGTGCCAGCTTTACTAGCGGGAGGAATGAGCAGTTCTTC. As protein: CASFTSGRNEQFF.

The chain combines TRBV19 with TRBJ1-2, with a weak D call TRBD1 (6 bases). The CDR3 is made up of 16 amino acids. Trimming removed 7 bases from V and 0 bases from J, with 18 bases in between. Germline V gene sequence: CDR1 LNHDA, CDR2 SQIVND (reference sequence). This CDR3 is CASIIRAGATNYGYTF. DNA of the CDR3: TGTGCCAGTATCATACGGGCAGGGGCTACTAACTATGGCTACACCTTC.

The chain links TRBV4-3 to TRBJ1-2; D is uncertain. The V end was cut by 3 bases, the J end by 4 bases, with 12 bases between. Germline assignment: CDR1 LGHNA and CDR2 YSLEER. This CDR3 is 14 amino acids long. CDR3 protein: CASSHRSGGYGYTF. In nucleotides, the CDR3 is TGCGCCAGCAGCCATCGCTCGGGAGGCTATGGCTACACCTTC.

The CDR3: CASSLLGTSGYNEQFF. As DNA, the CDR3 is TGTGCCAGCAGTCTGTTAGGGACTAGCGGCTACAATGAGCAGTTCTTC. The gene calls are TRBV28 and TRBJ2-1, with TRBD2 matching over 11 bases. Germline CDR1 and CDR2: MDHEN and SYDVKM. This CDR3 comprises 16 residues. The V and J ends lost 5 bases and 3 bases, in that order; junction bases with no gene match: 6.

In its sample, this clone was seen a few times. The chain has TRBV5-6 and TRBJ2-7; TRBD1 might be the D (6 bases). The V gene's germline CDR1 is SGHDT and CDR2 YYEEEE. CDR3 length equals 15 residues. V was trimmed by 1 base and J by 1 base, leaving 12 bases between them. The CDR3 region has the DNA TGTGCCAGCAGCTTGTACAGGGATCCGTCCTACGAGCAGTACGTC. This sequence encodes CASSLYRDPSYEQYV.

The chain employs TRBV5-1 and TRBJ1-1; perhaps TRBD1 as D (6 bases). Germline V gives CDR1 SGHRS, CDR2 YFSETQ. Trimming removed 2 bases from V and 1 base from J, with 12 bases in between. The CDR3 length is 15 residues. CDR3 DNA sequence: TGCGCCAGCAGCTTATCCACAGGGCAGAACACTGAAGCTTTCTTT. Translation: CASSLSTGQNTEAFF. Variable domain in full (rest from reference TRBV5-1 and TRBJ1-1): KAGVTQTPRYLIKTRGQQVTLSCSPISGHRSVSWYQQTPGQGLQFLFEYFSETQRNKGNFPGRFSGRQFSNSRSEMNVSTLELGDSALYLCASSLSTGQNTEAFFGQGTRLTVV.

The chain recombines TRBV28 with TRBJ1-1; TRBD1 matches 7 bases. The germline CDR1 and CDR2 sequences are MDHEN and SYDVKM. The CDR3 runs 16 residues. V trimming: 5 bases; J trimming: 2 bases; junction bases outside the gene matches: 11. The CDR3 is CASSLPRTGFNTEAFF. For the CDR3, the DNA is TGTGCCAGCAGTCTCCCCCGGACAGGCTTTAACACTGAAGCTTTCTTT.

V and J are TRBV18 and TRBJ1-5; D call uncertain. Germline V lookup: CDR1 KGHSH, CDR2 LQKENI. The CDR3 length is 15 residues. V was shortened by 3 bases and J by 4 bases, with 13 bases between the two germline ends. CDR3: CASSPRLWWNQPQHF. The CDR3 region has the DNA TGTGCCAGCTCACCGCGACTGTGGTGGAATCAGCCCCAGCATTTT.

The V gene is TRBV19, the J gene TRBJ1-6; D possibly corresponds to TRBD1 (5 bases). Between the trimmed V and J ends, which lost 2 bases and 9 bases, there was a span of 14 bases. The CDR3 loop spans 15 amino acids. Germline CDR1 reads LNHDA; CDR2 reads SQIVND (reference sequence). Here the CDR3 reads CASSIQDTFRSPLHF. CDR3 DNA sequence: TGTGCCAGTAGTATACAGGACACCTTTCGTTCACCCCTCCACTTT.

The chain uses TRBV19 and TRBJ1-2; no clear D. There are 14 residues in the CDR3. V dropped 3 bases and J dropped 11 bases, with 19 bases sitting between them. Germline V gene sequence: CDR1 LNHDA, CDR2 SQIVND (reference sequence). CDR3 bases: TGTGCCAGTAGTATTGAGGTTTCAGCGATGCGATACACCTTC. Its protein product is CASSIEVSAMRYTF.

The rearrangement uses TRBV23-1 and TRBJ2-1; 8 nucleotides align to TRBD1. TRBV23-1 has ORF status, its function being uncertain. Trimming at V came to 6 bases and at J to 8 bases, leaving 18 bases not matched to a gene. The CDR3 is 17 amino acids. CDR3: CASSPFTRDRGGHEQFF. For the CDR3, the DNA is TGCGCCAGCAGCCCCTTCACCCGCGACAGGGGTGGCCATGAGCAGTTCTTC.

The chain combines TRBV9 with TRBJ2-3; 7 nucleotides match TRBD1. The length of the CDR3 is 15 residues. V was clipped by 7 bases and J by 1 base; unmatched bases: 9. Per the germline V gene, CDR1 is SGDLS and CDR2 is YYNGEE. CDR3 coding DNA: TGTGCCAGCTACCTTGGTACAGGGGGCACAGATACGCAGTATTTT. Protein product: CASYLGTGGTDTQYF.